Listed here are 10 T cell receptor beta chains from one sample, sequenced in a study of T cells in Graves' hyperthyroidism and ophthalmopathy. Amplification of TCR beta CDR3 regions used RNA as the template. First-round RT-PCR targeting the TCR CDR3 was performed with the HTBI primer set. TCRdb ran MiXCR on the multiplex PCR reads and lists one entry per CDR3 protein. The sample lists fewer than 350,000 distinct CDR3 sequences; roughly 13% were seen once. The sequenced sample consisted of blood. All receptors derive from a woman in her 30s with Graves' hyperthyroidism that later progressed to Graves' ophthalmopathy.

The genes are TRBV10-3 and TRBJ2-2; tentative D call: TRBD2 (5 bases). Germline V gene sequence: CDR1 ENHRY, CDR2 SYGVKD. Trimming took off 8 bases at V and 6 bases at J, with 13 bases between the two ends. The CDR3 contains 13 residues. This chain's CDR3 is CAIQNGVAGELFF. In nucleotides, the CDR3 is TGTGCCATCCAAAACGGGGTGGCCGGGGAGCTGTTTTTT.

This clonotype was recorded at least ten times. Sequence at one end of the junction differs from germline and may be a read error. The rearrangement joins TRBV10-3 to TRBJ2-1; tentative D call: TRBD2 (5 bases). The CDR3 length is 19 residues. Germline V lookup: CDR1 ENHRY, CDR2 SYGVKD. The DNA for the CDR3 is TGTGCCATCAGTGACTTCGGAGGTGCACCGAAGGTTTCCTCCAATGAGCAGTTCTTC. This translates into CAISDFGGAPKVSSNEQFF.

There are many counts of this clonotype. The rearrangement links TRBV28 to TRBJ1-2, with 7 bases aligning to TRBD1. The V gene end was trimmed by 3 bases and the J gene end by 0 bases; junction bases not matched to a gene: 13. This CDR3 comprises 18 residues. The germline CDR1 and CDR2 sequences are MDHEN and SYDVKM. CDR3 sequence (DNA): TGTGCCAGCAGTTTCCTAGACCAGGGGGTTCTTACTAACTATGGCTACACCTTC. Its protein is CASSFLDQGVLTNYGYTF.

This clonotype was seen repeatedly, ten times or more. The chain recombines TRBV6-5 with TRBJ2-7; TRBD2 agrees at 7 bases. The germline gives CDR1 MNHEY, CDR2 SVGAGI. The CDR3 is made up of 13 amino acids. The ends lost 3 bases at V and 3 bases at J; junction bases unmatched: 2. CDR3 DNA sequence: TGTGCCAGCAGTTATACTAGCGTCTACGAGCAGTACTTC. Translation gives CASSYTSVYEQYF.

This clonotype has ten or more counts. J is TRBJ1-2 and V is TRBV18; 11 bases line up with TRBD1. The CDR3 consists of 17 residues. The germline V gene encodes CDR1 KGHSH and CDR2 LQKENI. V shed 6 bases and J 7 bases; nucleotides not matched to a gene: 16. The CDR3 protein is CASSPYLTGTGGTGYTF. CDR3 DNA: TGTGCCAGCTCCCCATACCTAACCGGGACAGGGGGTACTGGCTACACCTTC.

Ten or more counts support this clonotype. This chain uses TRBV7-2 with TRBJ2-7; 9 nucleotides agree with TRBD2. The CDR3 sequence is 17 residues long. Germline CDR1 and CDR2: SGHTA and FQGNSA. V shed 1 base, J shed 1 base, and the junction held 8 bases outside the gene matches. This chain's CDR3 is CASSLDTSGRPSYEQYF. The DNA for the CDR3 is TGTGCCAGCAGCTTAGATACTAGCGGGCGTCCTTCCTACGAGCAGTACTTC.

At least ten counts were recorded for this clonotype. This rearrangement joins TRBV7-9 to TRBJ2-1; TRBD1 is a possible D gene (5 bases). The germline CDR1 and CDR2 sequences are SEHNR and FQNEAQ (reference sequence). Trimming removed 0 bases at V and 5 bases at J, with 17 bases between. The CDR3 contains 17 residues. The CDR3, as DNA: TGTGCCAGCAGCTTAGCGCTTTCTAGGGGTATCCACAATGAGCAGTTCTTC. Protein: CASSLALSRGIHNEQFF.

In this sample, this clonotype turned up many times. The DNA for the CDR3 is TGTGCCAGCAGCTTAGAGGGGACCCGGGTTAATGAGCAGTTCTTC. Its protein is CASSLEGTRVNEQFF. This rearrangement joins TRBV7-2 to TRBJ2-1; D is perhaps TRBD1 or TRBD2 (5 bases each). The germline V and J ends were trimmed by 1 base and 7 bases, with 14 bases remaining between them. The CDR3 spans 15 residues. Germline loops: CDR1 SGHTA, CDR2 FQGNSA.

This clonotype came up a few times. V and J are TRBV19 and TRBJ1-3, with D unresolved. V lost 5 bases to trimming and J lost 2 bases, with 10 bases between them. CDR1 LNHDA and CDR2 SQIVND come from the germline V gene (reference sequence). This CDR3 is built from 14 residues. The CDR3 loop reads CASSYSSAGNTIYF. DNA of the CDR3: TGTGCCAGTAGTTACAGTTCTGCTGGAAACACCATATATTTT.

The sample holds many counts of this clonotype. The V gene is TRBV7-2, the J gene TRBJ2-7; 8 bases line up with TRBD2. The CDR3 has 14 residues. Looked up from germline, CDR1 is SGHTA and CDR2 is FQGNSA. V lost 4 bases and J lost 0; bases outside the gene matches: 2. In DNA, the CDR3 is TGTGCCAGCAGCTATAGCGGGGACTCCTACGAGCAGTACTTC. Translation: CASSYSGDSYEQYF.